One and the same sample provided the 32 T cell receptor beta chains below, sequenced in a study of cytomegalovirus exposure and HLA in healthy donors. Primers for the PCR totalled 60 Vbeta and 13 Jbeta. Libraries were prepared by immunoSEQ multiplex PCR; TCRdb keeps only in-frame clonotypes and omits some of them. The sample records over 150,000 clones, approximately 81% being singletons. Sequencing was carried out using PBMCs. These receptors were obtained from a man aged 18 to 30 in good health and CMV-seronegative.

The V call is TRBV7-8, the J call TRBJ2-1; a weak D match, TRBD2 (6 bases). V lost 5 bases and J 6 bases, leaving 11 bases between the germline ends. The CDR3 contains 13 residues. Germline-derived CDR1 and CDR2 are SGHVS and FQNEAQ. The CDR3 DNA is TGTGCCAGCAGCGTCCCCGGGGGCAATGAGCAGTTCTTC. It encodes CASSVPGGNEQFF.

On this clone: Sequence at one end of the junction differs from germline and may be a read error. The chain couples TRBV7-9 to TRBJ1-2, with D hard to call. The CDR3 spans 16 residues. Germline CDR1 SEHNR, CDR2 FQNEAQ (reference sequence). For the CDR3, the DNA is TGTTCCAGCAGCTTAAGAGGGCAGGAATCTAACTATGGCTACACCTTC. Translation gives CSSSLRGQESNYGYTF.

The CDR3 DNA follows: TGTGCCAGCAGCTTAGGCGGGAGCGCCTACAATGAGCAGTTCTTC. It yields the protein CASSLGGSAYNEQFF. The chain links TRBV5-8 to TRBJ2-1; 7 bases agree with TRBD2. Trimming took 2 bases from V and 2 from J; bases not matched to a gene: 4. Germline V gives CDR1 SGHTS, CDR2 YDEGEE. The CDR3 extends over 15 amino acids.

The J gene is TRBJ1-1, the V gene TRBV28; tentatively, D is TRBD1 (5 bases). Germline lookup yields CDR1 MDHEN and CDR2 SYDVKM. Deletions cut 7 bases from V and 6 bases from J, with 12 bases between. CDR3 length equals 12 residues. In DNA form, the CDR3 reads TGTGCCAGCACCCTTCGGGGGGCTGAAGCTTTCTTT. Its translation is CASTLRGAEAFF.

V usage is TRBV30 and J usage is TRBJ1-5; D remains unclear. The CDR3 sequence is 12 residues long. Germline CDR1 reads GTSNPN; CDR2 reads SVGIG (reference sequence). With 2 bases removed from V and 6 bases from J, the gap between germline ends came to 8 bases. This CDR3 is CAWSFGSQPQHF. CDR3 nucleotide sequence: TGTGCCTGGAGTTTTGGGAGTCAGCCCCAGCATTTT.

The J gene is TRBJ2-1, the V gene TRBV28; 13 positions match TRBD2. V lost 6 bases, J lost 6 bases, and 5 bases stayed unmatched. This CDR3 spans 15 amino acids. From germline, CDR1 is MDHEN and CDR2 SYDVKM. CDR3 DNA sequence: TGTGCCAGCAGCTCACTAGCGGGAGGGACCAATGAGCAGTTCTTC. This gives the protein CASSSLAGGTNEQFF.

Comments on this clone: An end of the junction differs from the germline gene, which may be a read error. The chain is built from TRBV9 and TRBJ2-5; TRBD1 aligns across 8 bases. Germline values: CDR1 SGDLS, CDR2 YYNGEE. The CDR3 has 14 residues. CDR3 region: CASSLGQGQTSKNF. The CDR3 nucleotides read TGTGCCAGCAGCCTAGGACAGGGCCAAACGTCCAAGAACTTC.

The chain couples TRBV28 to TRBJ2-7; 7 bases align to TRBD1. The CDR3 is made up of 13 amino acids. Germline V CDR1 and CDR2: MDHEN, SYDVKM. V shed 6 bases and J 3 bases; nucleotides not matched to a gene: 5. The CDR3 spells CASSLQGNYEQYF. The CDR3 bases are TGTGCCAGCAGCTTACAGGGGAACTACGAGCAGTACTTC. Combining the CDR3 with reference TRBV28 and TRBJ2-7 gives the whole variable domain DVKVTQSSRYLVKRTGEKVFLECVQDMDHENMFWYRQDPGLGLRLIYFSYDVKMKEKGDIPEGYSVSREKKERFSLILESASTNQTSMYLCASSLQGNYEQYFGPGTRLTVT.

This chain uses TRBV14 with TRBJ2-1; 7 bases agree with TRBD2. The CDR3 loop spans 14 amino acids. V shed 8 bases and J 3 bases; nucleotides not matched to a gene: 7. Germline V gives CDR1 SGHDN, CDR2 FVKESK. CDR3 DNA: TGTGCCAGCGAGGGGAGGGCCGTCTACAATGAGCAGTTCTTC. It yields the protein CASEGRAVYNEQFF.

This clone has a handful of counts. This chain uses TRBV7-2 with TRBJ2-7; TRBD2 might be the D (5 bases). CDR3 length: 14 residues. Germline V lookup: CDR1 SGHTA, CDR2 FQGNSA. Trimming stripped 7 bases from V and 2 bases from J, with 15 bases between. The CDR3 loop is CASTDLATPYEQYF. CDR3 bases: TGTGCCAGCACCGACCTAGCTACCCCCTACGAGCAGTACTTC.

V is TRBV4-1 and J is TRBJ2-1; 9 nucleotides agree with TRBD2. With V trimmed by 4 bases and J by 4 bases, 8 bases remained unmatched. Germline lookup yields CDR1 MGHRA and CDR2 YSYEKL. CDR3 length: 16 residues. This CDR3 reads CASSRTGLALYNEQFF. The CDR3 nucleotides read TGCGCCAGCAGCCGAACGGGACTAGCCTTATACAATGAGCAGTTCTTC.

The chain carries TRBV6-1 and TRBJ1-1; a weak D match, TRBD1 (5 bases). Trimming took 3 bases from V and 8 from J, leaving 13 bases between them. CDR3 length: 13 amino acids. CDR1 and CDR2 (germline): MNHNS, SASEGT. CDR3 nucleotide sequence: TGTGCCAGCAGTGAGGGGGGGAAAGGGGAAGCTTTCTTT. This gives the protein CASSEGGKGEAFF.

This clone was detected only once. The chain uses TRBV28 and TRBJ1-2, with D unclear. This CDR3 contains 15 residues. Germline V gives CDR1 MDHEN, CDR2 SYDVKM. The V gene lost 2 bases and the J gene lost 8 bases, with 18 bases spanning the gap. CDR3 DNA: TGTGCCAGCAGTTTAACCCGGGGTCCTCGAAAAGGCTACACCTTC. Its protein is CASSLTRGPRKGYTF.

Of note for this clone: At one of its ends the junction is not consistent with the germline gene, which may arise from a read error. This chain uses TRBV7-9 with TRBJ1-5; weak D call: TRBD1 (5 bases). Germline V gene sequence: CDR1 SEHNR, CDR2 FQNEAQ (reference sequence). The length of the CDR3 is 14 residues. The CDR3 DNA sequence: TGTTCCAGCAGCCAAAACCCGGGGGATCAGCCCCAGCATTTT. It is translated as CSSSQNPGDQPQHF.

The chain links TRBV6-5 to TRBJ2-7, with a weak D call TRBD2 (5 bases). Germline loops: CDR1 MNHEY, CDR2 SVGAGI. The CDR3 length is 14 residues. The germline V and J ends were trimmed by 6 bases and 3 bases, with 15 bases remaining between them. CDR3 DNA sequence: TGTGCCAGCAGAGCCGGACTCATGCACTACGAGCAGTACTTC. Amino acid sequence: CASRAGLMHYEQYF.

This clone was detected a few times. J is TRBJ2-3 and V is TRBV6-5; the D is unclear. The germline V gene encodes CDR1 MNHEY and CDR2 SVGAGI. Trimming left V 0 bases short and J 7 bases short, with 8 bases between. The CDR3 contains 13 residues. The CDR3 loop is CASSYSDRYTQYF. Written as DNA, the CDR3 is TGTGCCAGCAGTTACTCTGATCGGTATACGCAGTATTTT.

This CDR3 is CASSPGQGAGNEQFF. The DNA for the CDR3 is TGTGCCAGCAGCCCCGGACAGGGGGCTGGCAATGAGCAGTTCTTC. The gene calls are TRBV7-2 and TRBJ2-1, with TRBD1 matching 11 bases. The trim removed 5 bases at V and 6 bases at J, leaving 6 bases unmatched. Germline V gene data show CDR1 as SGHTA and CDR2 as FQGNSA. This CDR3 is 15 amino acids long.

The chain is built from TRBV27 and TRBJ2-3; 7 nucleotides align to TRBD2. The length of the CDR3 is 14 residues. The trim removed 2 bases at V and 3 bases at J, leaving 2 bases unmatched. Germline CDR1 MNHEY, CDR2 SMNVEV (reference sequence). CDR3 sequence (DNA): TGTGCCAGCAGTTTAGGCGGGAGTACAGATACGCAGTATTTT. Translated: CASSLGGSTDTQYF.

The V gene is TRBV14, the J gene TRBJ1-6, with D hard to call. V lost 1 base, J lost 0 bases, and 10 bases lay in between. This CDR3 comprises 17 residues. From germline, CDR1 is SGHDN and CDR2 FVKESK. The CDR3 DNA sequence: TGTGCCAGCAGCCAAGTGACGGAGAGCTCCTATAATTCACCCCTCCACTTT. As protein: CASSQVTESSYNSPLHF.

The rearrangement uses TRBV7-9 and TRBJ2-7; TRBD2 matches at 12 bases. Per germline, CDR1 SEHNR and CDR2 FQNEAQ (reference sequence). The CDR3 is 15 residues long. The V gene end was trimmed by 4 bases and the J gene end by 5 bases; junction bases not matched to a gene: 6. The CDR3 DNA reads as TGTGCCAGCAGCTCCAGGACTAGCGGGACGGACGAGCAGTACTTC. Amino acids: CASSSRTSGTDEQYF.

The chain combines TRBV5-1 with TRBJ1-4; 9 positions match TRBD1. The CDR3 spans 14 residues. Unmatched junction bases numbered 4, after V lost 4 bases and J lost 6 bases. CDR1 and CDR2 (germline): SGHRS, YFSETQ. In DNA form, the CDR3 reads TGCGCCAGCAGCGACGACAGGGGGGATGAAAAACTGTTTTTT. Translated, it gives CASSDDRGDEKLFF.

This chain links TRBV6-1 with TRBJ1-2, with 11 bases aligning to TRBD1. The CDR3 spans 16 residues. Looked up from germline, CDR1 is MNHNS and CDR2 is SASEGT. The J segment lost 3 bases and the V segment lost 3 bases, leaving 6 bases of the junction unmatched. CDR3 sequence (DNA): TGTGCCAGCAGTGAGGACAGGGGGCTAGGGGACTATGGCTACACCTTC. It is translated as CASSEDRGLGDYGYTF.

The J gene is TRBJ1-3, the V gene TRBV18; perhaps TRBD1 as D (6 bases). Deletions cut 5 bases from V and 0 bases from J, with 14 bases between. CDR3 length: 16 residues. Germline V gene sequence: CDR1 KGHSH, CDR2 LQKENI. Here the CDR3 DNA reads TGTGCCAGCTCAGAGGGGACACCGAACTCTGGAAACACCATATATTTT. Translating it yields CASSEGTPNSGNTIYF. Complete variable domain (other parts from reference TRBV18 and TRBJ1-3): NAGVMQNPRHLVRRRGQEARLRCSPMKGHSHVYWYRQLPEEGLKFMVYLQKENIIDESGMPKERFSAEFPKEGPSILRIQQVVRGDSAAYFCASSEGTPNSGNTIYFGEGSWLTVV.

The chain couples TRBV7-9 to TRBJ2-2; D possibly corresponds to TRBD1 (5 bases). V lost 4 bases, J lost 6 bases, and 9 bases lay in between. CDR3 size: 13 residues. Germline V gene lookup returns CDR1 SEHNR and CDR2 FQNEAQ (reference sequence). The CDR3 region has the DNA TGTGCCAGCAGCTATCAGGGCTCCGGGGAGCTGTTTTTT. Its translation: CASSYQGSGELFF.

This chain connects TRBV15 to TRBJ2-3; D possibly corresponds to TRBD2 (6 bases). The CDR3 is 15 residues long. The ends were cut back, 3 bases at V and 6 bases at J, with 16 bases in the middle. The V gene's germline CDR1 is LNHNV and CDR2 YYDKDF (reference sequence). CDR3 sequence: CATSSLRLREDTQYF. The CDR3 DNA reads as TGTGCCACCAGCAGCCTAAGGCTTCGGGAGGATACGCAGTATTTT. Filled out from reference TRBV15 and TRBJ2-3, the complete variable domain reads DAMVIQNPRYQVTQFGKPVTLSCSQTLNHNVMYWYQQKSSQAPKLLFHYYDKDFNNEADTPDNFQSRRPNTSFCFLDIRSPGLGDTAMYLCATSSLRLREDTQYFGPGTRLTVL.

This chain links TRBV28 with TRBJ1-2; D not resolved. Germline V gives CDR1 MDHEN, CDR2 SYDVKM. Trimming stripped 2 bases from V and 8 bases from J, with 9 bases between. The CDR3 covers 12 residues. Here the CDR3 DNA reads TGTGCCAGCAGTTTAGCGGGCCGCGGCTACACCTTC. Amino acid sequence: CASSLAGRGYTF.

The chain has TRBV7-9 and TRBJ2-2, with D possibly TRBD2 on 6 matching bases. V was trimmed by 1 base and J by 0 bases, leaving 12 bases between them. The germline gives CDR1 SEHNR, CDR2 FQNEAQ (reference sequence). This CDR3 is built from 17 residues. The CDR3 nucleotides read TGTGCCAGCAGCTTAGGGGGGACTTCCGCGAACACCGGGGAGCTGTTTTTT. As protein: CASSLGGTSANTGELFF. The whole variable domain, remainder taken from reference TRBV7-9 and TRBJ2-2, is DTGVSQNPRHKITKRGQNVTFRCDPISEHNRLYWYRQTLGQGPEFLTYFQNEAQLEKSRLLSDRFSAERPKGSFSTLEIQRTEQGDSAMYLCASSLGGTSANTGELFFGEGSRLTVL.

In regard to this clone: The sample carries other DNA sequences with the same CDR3. J is TRBJ1-5 and V is TRBV7-2; 8 positions match TRBD1. V gave up 3 bases and J gave up 2 bases; unmatched junction bases: 0. CDR3 length equals 14 residues. Germline V CDR1 and CDR2: SGHTA, FQGNSA. The CDR3, as DNA: TGTGCCAGCAGCTTGGGACAGGGCAATCAGCCCCAGCATTTT. As protein: CASSLGQGNQPQHF.

The V and J genes are TRBV7-2 and TRBJ2-7; a possible D gene is TRBD1 (6 bases). With 1 base removed from V and 0 bases from J, the gap between germline ends came to 10 bases. Germline V gene data show CDR1 as SGHTA and CDR2 as FQGNSA. The CDR3 runs 15 residues. CDR3 sequence reads: CASSLGAGASYEQYF. CDR3 nucleotides: TGTGCCAGCAGCTTAGGCGCAGGGGCCTCCTACGAGCAGTACTTC.

The gene calls are TRBV2 and TRBJ2-7; D perhaps matches TRBD2 (6 bases). Trimming cost V 3 bases and J 3 bases, with 12 bases left between them. The CDR3 runs 14 residues. In germline, CDR1 is SNHLY, CDR2 FYNNEI. The CDR3 is CASSDGPGVYEQYF. The CDR3 region has the DNA TGTGCCAGCAGTGATGGGCCGGGAGTCTACGAGCAGTACTTC.

The rearrangement joins TRBV9 to TRBJ2-2; 10 nucleotides agree with TRBD2. The J segment lost 4 bases and the V segment lost 7 bases, leaving 7 bases of the junction unmatched. The germline CDR1 and CDR2 sequences are SGDLS and YYNGEE. This CDR3 is 15 amino acids long. DNA for the CDR3: TGTGCCAGCGGCCCTAGCGGGAGCCCCACCGGGGAGCTGTTTTTT. Residues: CASGPSGSPTGELFF. Supplemented by reference TRBV9 and TRBJ2-2, the full variable domain reads DSGVTQTPKHLITATGQRVTLRCSPRSGDLSVYWYQQSLDQGLQFLIQYYNGEERAKGNILERFSAQQFPDLHSELNLSSLELGDSALYFCASGPSGSPTGELFFGEGSRLTVL.

CDR3 in DNA: TGTGCCAGCAGCTCCCGGGACAGTCGGTCGCCCACCTTC. Translation: CASSSRDSRSPTF. This rearrangement joins TRBV7-8 to TRBJ1-2; 7 bases agree with TRBD1. The CDR3 totals 13 residues. Germline trimming cut 4 bases from V and 13 bases from J; bases unmatched to any gene: 12. The V gene's germline CDR1 is SGHVS and CDR2 FQNEAQ.